This record concerns one TCR beta chain sequence. Its specificity is not known. The sample belongs to a study of cytomegalovirus exposure and HLA in healthy donors. 60 Vbeta and 13 Jbeta primers were used in PCR. The method was immunoSEQ multiplex PCR; TCRdb's version includes in-frame clones alone and lacks a portion of them. This table holds around 70,000 clones. Study-wide results and caveats: Across donors, presence/absence analyses took sequencing depth to be roughly uniform.

The TCR originated in a female donor in good health and CMV-seropositive. Specimen: PBMCs.

Here the CDR3 reads CASSLVNEQYF. In DNA form, the CDR3 reads TGTGCCAGCAGCTTAGTTAACGAGCAGTACTTC. The rearrangement joins TRBV7-2 to TRBJ2-7, with D unclear. Trimming stripped 1 base from V and 5 bases from J, with 3 bases between. The CDR3 has 11 amino acids. CDR1 is SGHTA and CDR2 is FQGNSA in the germline V gene.